This passage covers 28 T cell receptor beta chains from one sample sequenced in a study of molecular identifiers for immune sequencing clone quantification. Each CDR3 protein gets one entry after TCRdb re-called the PCR reads with MiXCR. The table lists fewer than 350,000 distinct CDR3 sequences, about 22% of them singletons. The sequenced sample was naive CD8+ T cells from blood, with Jurkat cell RNA spiked in. Subset denoted: FACS-sorted CD8+CD4-CCR7+CD45RA+ naive T cells. These receptor sequences come from a human donor in good health. Some libraries in this study had Jurkat cell RNA spiked in.

Turning to this clonotype: Possible read error: a much larger clone is one base away. The J gene is TRBJ2-7, the V gene TRBV6-6; D might be TRBD2 (5 bases). Germline assignment: CDR1 MNHNY and CDR2 SVGAGI (reference sequence). CDR3 length equals 13 residues. CDR3 loop: CDSSLLARDEQYF. The CDR3 bases are TGTGACAGCAGTTTACTGGCGAGGGATGAGCAGTACTTC.

At least ten counts were recorded for this clonotype. The V call is TRBV28, the J call TRBJ1-6, with D unresolved. This CDR3 is built from 11 residues. Germline V gives CDR1 MDHEN, CDR2 SYDVKM. Trimming took 6 bases from V and 13 from J, leaving 10 bases between them. CDR3 coding DNA: TGTGCCAGCAGCTCGTCCCATCCCCTCCACTTT. It yields the protein CASSSSHPLHF.

This clonotype showed up many times. The chain recombines TRBV12-3 or TRBV12-4 with TRBJ2-2; D ambiguous. The CDR3 sequence is 13 residues long. The germline V and J ends were trimmed by 3 bases and 5 bases, with 7 bases remaining between them. CDR3 coding DNA: TGTGCCAGCAGTTTCCTTATAACCGGGGAGCTGTTTTTT. This translates into CASSFLITGELFF.

The sample holds a few counts of this clonotype. This chain connects TRBV4-3 to TRBJ2-1, with 7 bases identical to TRBD2. The germline V gene has CDR1 LGHNA and CDR2 YSLEER. This CDR3 has 16 residues. V lost 0 bases to trimming and J lost 2 bases; unmatched junction nucleotides: 4. The CDR3 DNA reads as TGCGCCAGCAGCCAAGATAGCGGGTTGGCCTACAATGAGCAGTTCTTC. Protein product: CASSQDSGLAYNEQFF.

As concerns this clonotype: Here the CDR3 omits its conserved ending phenylalanine or tryptophan, so a read error is the likely source. The chain couples TRBV6-6 to TRBJ1-5; D is perhaps TRBD1 (5 bases). This CDR3 spans 15 amino acids. Looked up from germline, CDR1 is MNHNY and CDR2 is SVGAGI (reference sequence). The DNA of the CDR3 is TGTGCCAGCACCAACTGGGGGTCTAGCAATCAGCGCCAGCATGTT. Translating gives CASTNWGSSNQRQHV.

This clonotype was found a few times. The J gene is TRBJ2-7, the V gene TRBV4-1; D remains ambiguous. This CDR3 has 15 residues. The germline CDR1 and CDR2 sequences are MGHRA and YSYEKL. Trimming removed 4 bases from V and 2 bases from J, with 15 bases in between. The CDR3 region is CASSPGPSPTYEQYF. CDR3 DNA: TGCGCCAGCAGCCCCGGGCCAAGCCCGACCTACGAGCAGTACTTC.

This clonotype appeared many times. The rearrangement uses TRBV7-2 and TRBJ1-1; 10 bases map to TRBD1. V trimming: 5 bases; J trimming: 5 bases; junction bases outside the gene matches: 11. Germline values: CDR1 SGHTA, CDR2 FQGNSA. CDR3 length equals 16 residues. In nucleotides, the CDR3 is TGTGCCAGCAGCCCGACTTATGGGACAGGGGTAACTGAAGCTTTCTTT. Its translation is CASSPTYGTGVTEAFF.

This clonotype was counted at least ten times. The J gene is TRBJ2-1, the V gene TRBV7-9; TRBD2 agrees at 7 bases. Germline V gene data show CDR1 as SEHNR and CDR2 as FQNEAQ (reference sequence). V lost 2 bases, J lost 4 bases, and 5 bases stayed unmatched. The CDR3 runs to 15 residues. CDR3 sequence (DNA): TGTGCCAGCAGCTTATCCTCTAGCGGTTACAATGAGCAGTTCTTC. Its translation is CASSLSSSGYNEQFF. The full variable domain, completed using reference TRBV7-9 and TRBJ2-1, is DTGVSQNPRHKITKRGQNVTFRCDPISEHNRLYWYRQTLGQGPEFLTYFQNEAQLEKSRLLSDRFSAERPKGSFSTLEIQRTEQGDSAMYLCASSLSSSGYNEQFFGPGTRLTVL.

The chain employs TRBV11-2 and TRBJ2-2; no clear D gene. This CDR3 spans 12 amino acids. V shed 5 bases and J shed 6 bases, with 7 bases lying between them. CDR1 and CDR2 (germline): SGHAT, FQNNGV. CDR3 DNA sequence: TGTGCCAGCAGCCTCCCCGCCGGGGAGCTGTTTTTT. The encoded protein is CASSLPAGELFF.

This clonotype was picked up a small number of times. This sequence joins TRBV27 and TRBJ1-2, with 9 bases identical to TRBD1. The CDR3 loop spans 14 amino acids. V lost 6 bases, J lost 6 bases, and 8 bases stayed unmatched. Germline-derived CDR1 and CDR2 are MNHEY and SMNVEV (reference sequence). The chain's CDR3 is CASRLLTGGHGYTF. The DNA of the CDR3 is TGTGCCAGCAGACTCTTGACAGGGGGTCATGGCTACACCTTC.

As concerns this clonotype: A read error may explain this, as a much larger clone is one base away. The V and J genes are TRBV5-1 and TRBJ1-6, with 7 bases matching TRBD1. With V trimmed by 2 bases and J by 6 bases, 8 bases remained unmatched. Germline V gives CDR1 SGHRS, CDR2 YFSETQ. This CDR3 is 16 amino acids long. The DNA for the CDR3 is TGCGCCAGCAGCTTAGCCGGGGCAGGGGGTAATTCACCCCTCCACTTT. The encoded protein is CASSLAGAGGNSPLHF. Based on the CDR3 plus reference TRBV5-1 and TRBJ1-6, the full variable domain is KAGVTQTPRYLIKTRGQQVTLSCSPISGHRSVSWYQQTPGQGLQFLFEYFSETQRNKGNFPGRFSGRQFSNSRSEMNVSTLELGDSALYLCASSLAGAGGNSPLHFGNGTRLTVT.

This clonotype turned up a few times. The chain couples TRBV6-4 to TRBJ2-3; 13 bases are shared with TRBD2. CDR1 MRHNA and CDR2 SNTAGT come from the germline V gene. Trimming at V came to 5 bases and at J to 4 bases, leaving 3 bases not matched to a gene. The CDR3 spans 15 residues. The CDR3 nucleotides are TGTGCCAGCAGTCGACTAGCGGGGGGCCCAGATACGCAGTATTTT. The encoded protein is CASSRLAGGPDTQYF.

About this clonotype: Just one base apart from a much larger clone, this may be a read error. The chain employs TRBV7-2 and TRBJ2-5; D possibly matches TRBD1 or TRBD2 (5 bases each). This CDR3 has 15 residues. The germline gives CDR1 SGHTA, CDR2 FQGNSA. In DNA form, the CDR3 reads TGTGCCAGCAGCTCGTCGAGGGGTGGACAAGTGACCCAGTACTTC. It yields the protein CASSSSRGGQVTQYF.

In the case of this clonotype: A much larger clone sits a single nucleotide away, making a read error possible. The chain links TRBV29-1 to TRBJ2-2; D not resolved. The V and J ends lost 0 bases and 1 base respectively, with 6 bases between them. Germline V gene lookup returns CDR1 SQVTM and CDR2 ANQGSEA. This CDR3 is 14 amino acids long. CDR3 in DNA: TGCAGCGTTGAAGATCCGCAGAACACCGGGGAGCTGTTTTTT. Translating gives CSVEDPQNTGELFF.

The gene calls are TRBV6-5 and TRBJ2-2, with no clear D. V gave up 0 bases and J gave up 6 bases, with 8 bases separating them. The CDR3 has 14 amino acids. Germline V gene data show CDR1 as MNHEY and CDR2 as SVGAGI. CDR3 in DNA: TGTGCCAGCAGTTACTCGTTCGACCCCGGGGAGCTGTTTTTT. Its translation is CASSYSFDPGELFF.

The V call is TRBV7-9, the J call TRBJ1-1; tentatively, D is TRBD1 (6 bases). Germline-derived CDR1 and CDR2 are SEHNR and FQNEAQ (reference sequence). The CDR3 contains 13 residues. With 4 bases removed from V and 8 bases from J, the gap between germline ends came to 14 bases. CDR3 nucleotides: TGTGCCAGCAGCTCGTCAGGGGCGCCGGAAGCTTTCTTT. This encodes CASSSSGAPEAFF.

In its sample, this clonotype was seen once. The junction does not match germline at one end; this may be a read error. The rearrangement uses TRBV6-5 and TRBJ2-1; D might be TRBD2 (6 bases). The CDR3 runs to 16 residues. Germline V gene sequence: CDR1 MNHEY, CDR2 SVGAGI. CDR3 protein: CARSYSTRPEDNAQFF. CDR3 nucleotide sequence: TGTGCCCGCAGTTACTCGACTAGGCCGGAGGACAATGCGCAGTTCTTC.

For this clonotype: A much larger clone lies a single base off, so this may be a read error. The rearrangement links TRBV6-1 to TRBJ2-7, with 9 bases fitting TRBD1. CDR3 size: 14 residues. V dropped 4 bases and J dropped 6; count of bases not matched to a gene: 7. Germline values: CDR1 MNHNS, CDR2 SASEGT. The CDR3 coding sequence is TGTGCCAGCAGTGGCACCGGGACAGGGATCGAGCAGTACTTC. This encodes CASSGTGTGIEQYF.

At least ten counts were recorded for this clonotype. This chain links TRBV2 with TRBJ2-7; D is tentatively TRBD1 or TRBD2 (9 bases each). Deletions cut 8 bases from V and 1 base from J, with 27 bases between. This CDR3 is 18 amino acids long. Per germline, CDR1 SNHLY and CDR2 FYNNEI. The CDR3 loop is CASAPKTGGLAGSYEQYF. CDR3 DNA: TGTGCCAGCGCCCCCAAGACAGGGGGGCTAGCGGGGTCCTACGAGCAGTACTTC.

This clonotype was counted only a few times. V and J are TRBV6-2 or TRBV6-3 and TRBJ2-2; D is possibly TRBD1 or TRBD2 (5 bases each). The CDR3 runs 14 residues. The germline V gene has CDR1 MNHEY and CDR2 SVGEGT. Trimming shortened V by 0 bases and J by 6 bases, and 8 bases separated the two germline ends. CDR3 protein: CASSYSTGPGELFF. Here the CDR3 DNA reads TGTGCCAGCAGTTACTCGACGGGGCCCGGGGAGCTGTTTTTT.

This clonotype appeared many times. The CDR3, as DNA: TGCAGCGTTCCGGACAGGACGAACACCGGGGAGCTGTTTTTT. It specifies CSVPDRTNTGELFF. The chain employs TRBV29-1 and TRBJ2-2, with TRBD1 matching 7 bases. Per the germline V gene, CDR1 is SQVTM and CDR2 is ANQGSEA. V was clipped by 5 bases and J by 0 bases; unmatched bases: 3. The CDR3 is 14 amino acids.

In the case of this clonotype: A much larger clone differs from this one at a single base, so this may be a read error. The rearrangement uses TRBV7-2 and TRBJ1-1; maybe TRBD1 (6 bases). The V gene's germline CDR1 is SGHTA and CDR2 FQGNSA. CDR3 length: 13 residues. Written as DNA, the CDR3 is TGTGCCAGCAACTTAGGGGGGACAAATGAAGCTTTCTTT. Amino acids: CASNLGGTNEAFF.

A remark on this clonotype: Without the conserved terminal phenylalanine or tryptophan, this CDR3 likely stems from a read error. The rearrangement links TRBV7-9 to TRBJ2-4; TRBD2 matches at 7 bases. Trimming cost V 5 bases and J 3 bases; bases outside gene matches: 13. The CDR3 contains 17 residues. The germline V gene has CDR1 SEHNR and CDR2 FQNEAQ (reference sequence). CDR3 sequence reads: CASSHGGGPFSKNIQYI. DNA for the CDR3: TGTGCCAGCAGCCACGGGGGAGGGCCTTTCAGCAAAAACATTCAGTACATC.

This clonotype was seen only a few times. The chain links TRBV19 to TRBJ2-3; no reliable D call. Germline loops: CDR1 LNHDA, CDR2 SQIVND (reference sequence). The CDR3 contains 13 residues. Deletions cut 3 bases from V and 5 bases from J, with 9 bases between. CDR3 region: CASSMGSLDTQYF. DNA of the CDR3: TGTGCCAGTAGTATGGGTTCTCTAGATACGCAGTATTTT.

This clonotype was seen at least ten times. J is TRBJ1-5 and V is TRBV7-9; D unresolved. The CDR3 is 12 residues long. Trimming left V 5 bases short and J 7 bases short, with 9 bases between. Germline V CDR1 and CDR2: SEHNR, FQNEAQ (reference sequence). The DNA for the CDR3 is TGTGCCAGCAGCACAACGAGACAGCCCCAGCATTTT. Translating it yields CASSTTRQPQHF.

This clonotype was detected a few times. The chain uses TRBV4-3 and TRBJ2-3, with a tentative D call TRBD2 (7 bases). Germline-derived CDR1 and CDR2 are LGHNA and YSLEER. Trimming took off 1 base at V and 1 base at J, with 12 bases between the two ends. CDR3 length: 16 amino acids. CDR3 residues: CASSQAGAGGTDTQYF. CDR3 nucleotide sequence: TGCGCCAGCAGCCAAGCGGGGGCGGGGGGCACAGATACGCAGTATTTT.

This clonotype was seen repeatedly, ten times or more. The chain is built from TRBV5-4 and TRBJ2-5, with D perhaps TRBD2 (6 bases). The CDR3 is 14 amino acids. CDR1 and CDR2 from the germline V gene are SGHNT and YYREEE (reference sequence). Deletions cut 0 bases from V and 2 bases from J, with 8 bases between. DNA of the CDR3: TGTGCCAGCAGCTTGGGACTAGAACAAGAGACCCAGTACTTC. As protein: CASSLGLEQETQYF.

A note on this clonotype: One end of the junction does not line up with germline, which may come from a read error. The rearrangement uses TRBV4-1 and TRBJ2-7; TRBD2 matches 7 bases. The CDR3 totals 16 residues. Germline-derived CDR1 and CDR2 are MGHRA and YSYEKL. CDR3 in amino acids: CPSSQVSTAGVYEQYF. In DNA, the CDR3 is TGCCCCAGCAGCCAAGTGTCCACCGCGGGGGTCTACGAGCAGTACTTC.